Sequencing of this T cell receptor (beta chain) was carried out in a study of blood T cell repertoires in COVID-19. In the study overall: Sample material is recorded as cDNA or gDNA derived from T cells, B-cell-depleted T cells, or PBMCs.

In the authors' workflow: Estimates of nucleated cell counts were drawn from the amplification of reference gene primers. Sequenced by immunoSEQ multiplex PCR; TCRdb stores in-frame clones only, minus some. V, J and clone size are taken as reported in that table, and D and trimming were inferred from the DNA itself. The data show over 150,000 clones, with about 90% seen just once and 0.45% to 0.65% held by the top ten. In its sample, this clone was seen once. The CDR3 runs to 14 residues. The germline V gene has CDR1 SGDLS and CDR2 YYNGEE. Trimming shortened V by 0 bases and J by 0 bases, and 7 bases separated the two germline ends.

The TCR originated in a man aged 45-65 years with acute or convalescent COVID-19. The chain is built from TRBV9 and TRBJ2-7; D unclear. Sequencing input: peripheral blood. CDR3 sequence (DNA): TGTGCCAGCAGCGTAGACCCCGGCTCCTACGAGCAGTACTTC. Residues: CASSVDPGSYEQYF.